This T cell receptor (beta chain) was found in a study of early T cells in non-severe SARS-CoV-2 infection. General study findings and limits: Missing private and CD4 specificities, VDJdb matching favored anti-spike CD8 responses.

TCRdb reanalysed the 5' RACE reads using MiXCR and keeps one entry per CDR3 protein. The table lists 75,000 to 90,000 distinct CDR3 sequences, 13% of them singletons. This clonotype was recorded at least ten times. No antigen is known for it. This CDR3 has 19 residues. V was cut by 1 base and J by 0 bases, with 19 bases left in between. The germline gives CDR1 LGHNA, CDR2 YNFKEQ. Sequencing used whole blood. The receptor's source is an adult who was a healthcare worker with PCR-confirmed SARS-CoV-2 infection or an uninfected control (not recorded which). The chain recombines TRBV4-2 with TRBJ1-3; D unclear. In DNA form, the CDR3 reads TGTGCCAGCAGCCAAGTGGTTTTTCACCGCTCGAGCTCTGGAAACACCATATATTTT. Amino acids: CASSQVVFHRSSSGNTIYF.